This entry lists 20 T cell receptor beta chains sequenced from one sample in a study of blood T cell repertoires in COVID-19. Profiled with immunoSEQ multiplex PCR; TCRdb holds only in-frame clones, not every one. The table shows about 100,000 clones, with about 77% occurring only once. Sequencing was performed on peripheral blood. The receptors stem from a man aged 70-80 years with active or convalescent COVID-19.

The CDR3 DNA follows: TGTGCCAGCAGCTGGACAGGGGACGATGAGCAGTTCTTC. Residues: CASSWTGDDEQFF. The chain has TRBV5-4 and TRBJ2-1, with 9 bases lining up with TRBD1. The CDR3 covers 13 residues. J lost 8 bases, V lost 3 bases, and 3 bases had no gene match. Germline lookup yields CDR1 SGHNT and CDR2 YYREEE (reference sequence).

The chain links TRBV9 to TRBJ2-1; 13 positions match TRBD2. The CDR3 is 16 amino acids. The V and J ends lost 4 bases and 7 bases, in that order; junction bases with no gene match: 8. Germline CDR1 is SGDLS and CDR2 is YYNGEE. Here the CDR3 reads CASSPLAGGPENEQFF. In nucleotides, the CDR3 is TGTGCCAGCAGCCCACTAGCGGGAGGGCCGGAGAATGAGCAGTTCTTC.

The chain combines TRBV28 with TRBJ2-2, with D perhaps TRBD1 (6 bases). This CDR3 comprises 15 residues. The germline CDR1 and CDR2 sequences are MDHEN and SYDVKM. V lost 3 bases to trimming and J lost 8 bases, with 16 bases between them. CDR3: CASSFPQGDRGELFF. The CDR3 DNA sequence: TGTGCCAGCAGTTTTCCACAGGGTGATCGGGGGGAGCTGTTTTTT.

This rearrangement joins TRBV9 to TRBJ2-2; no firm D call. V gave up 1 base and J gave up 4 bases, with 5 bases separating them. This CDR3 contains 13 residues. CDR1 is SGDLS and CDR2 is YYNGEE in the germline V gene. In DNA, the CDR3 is TGTGCCAGCAGCGTAACAGCCACCGGGGAGCTGTTTTTT. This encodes CASSVTATGELFF.

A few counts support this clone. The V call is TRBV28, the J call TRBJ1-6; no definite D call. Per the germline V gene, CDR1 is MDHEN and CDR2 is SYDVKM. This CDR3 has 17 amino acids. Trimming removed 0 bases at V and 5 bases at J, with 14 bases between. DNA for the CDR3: TGTGCCAGCAGTTTATGGGCGGGAGGAGCTAATAATTCACCCCTCCACTTT. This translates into CASSLWAGGANNSPLHF.

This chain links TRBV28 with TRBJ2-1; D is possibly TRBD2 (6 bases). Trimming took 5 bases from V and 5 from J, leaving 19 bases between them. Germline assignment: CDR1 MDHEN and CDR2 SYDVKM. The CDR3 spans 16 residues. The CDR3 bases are TGTGCCAGCAGTGTCCTCGGAGGGTCAATTAACAATGAGCAGTTCTTC. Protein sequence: CASSVLGGSINNEQFF. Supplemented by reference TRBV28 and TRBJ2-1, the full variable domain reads DVKVTQSSRYLVKRTGEKVFLECVQDMDHENMFWYRQDPGLGLRLIYFSYDVKMKEKGDIPEGYSVSREKKERFSLILESASTNQTSMYLCASSVLGGSINNEQFFGPGTRLTVL.

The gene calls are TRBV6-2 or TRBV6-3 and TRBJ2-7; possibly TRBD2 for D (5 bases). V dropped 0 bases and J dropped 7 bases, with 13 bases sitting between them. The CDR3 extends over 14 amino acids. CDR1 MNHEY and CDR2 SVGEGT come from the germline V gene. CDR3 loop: CASSYSSLAVEQYF. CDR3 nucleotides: TGTGCCAGCAGTTACTCGAGCCTAGCAGTAGAGCAGTACTTC.

This chain's CDR3 is CASRLAGGLYNEQFF. The DNA of the CDR3 is TGCGCCAGCAGGTTAGCGGGAGGGCTCTACAATGAGCAGTTCTTC. The gene calls are TRBV5-1 and TRBJ2-1, with 11 positions matching TRBD2. CDR3 length: 15 amino acids. Looked up from germline, CDR1 is SGHRS and CDR2 is YFSETQ. V lost 5 bases and J lost 3; bases outside the gene matches: 4.

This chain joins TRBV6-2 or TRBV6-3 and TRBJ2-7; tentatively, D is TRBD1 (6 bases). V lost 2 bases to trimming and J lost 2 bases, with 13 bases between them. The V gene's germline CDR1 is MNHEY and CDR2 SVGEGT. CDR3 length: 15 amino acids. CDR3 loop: CASSYKTGPTYEQYF. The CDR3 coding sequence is TGTGCCAGCAGTTACAAGACAGGCCCCACCTACGAGCAGTACTTC.

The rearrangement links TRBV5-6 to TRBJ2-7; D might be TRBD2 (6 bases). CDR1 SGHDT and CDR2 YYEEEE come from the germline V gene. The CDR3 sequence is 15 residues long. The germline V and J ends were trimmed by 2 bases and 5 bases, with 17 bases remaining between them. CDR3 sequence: CASSFGGPHRNEQYF. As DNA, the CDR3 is TGTGCCAGCAGCTTTGGAGGGCCCCATCGGAACGAGCAGTACTTC.

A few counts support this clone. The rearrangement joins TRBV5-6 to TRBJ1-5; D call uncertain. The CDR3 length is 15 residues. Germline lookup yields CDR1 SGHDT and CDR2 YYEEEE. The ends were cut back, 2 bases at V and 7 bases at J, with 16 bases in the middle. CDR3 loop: CASSFGPQSRQPQHF. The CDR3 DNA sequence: TGTGCCAGCAGCTTTGGTCCCCAGTCGAGGCAGCCCCAGCATTTT.

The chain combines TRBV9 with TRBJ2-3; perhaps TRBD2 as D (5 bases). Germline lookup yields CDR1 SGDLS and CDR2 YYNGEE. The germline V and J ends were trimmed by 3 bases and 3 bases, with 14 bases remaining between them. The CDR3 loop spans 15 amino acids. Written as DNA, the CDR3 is TGTGCCAGCAGCGCCGGAGACGGGGTTACAGATACGCAGTATTTT. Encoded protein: CASSAGDGVTDTQYF.

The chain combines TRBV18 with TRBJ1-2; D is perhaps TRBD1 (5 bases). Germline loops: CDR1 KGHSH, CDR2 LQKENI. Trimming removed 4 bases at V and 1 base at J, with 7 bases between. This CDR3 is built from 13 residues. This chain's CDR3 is CASSRQSNYGYTF. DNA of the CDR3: TGTGCCAGCTCACGACAGAGTAACTATGGCTACACCTTC. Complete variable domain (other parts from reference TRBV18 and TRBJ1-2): NAGVMQNPRHLVRRRGQEARLRCSPMKGHSHVYWYRQLPEEGLKFMVYLQKENIIDESGMPKERFSAEFPKEGPSILRIQQVVRGDSAAYFCASSRQSNYGYTFGSGTRLTVV.

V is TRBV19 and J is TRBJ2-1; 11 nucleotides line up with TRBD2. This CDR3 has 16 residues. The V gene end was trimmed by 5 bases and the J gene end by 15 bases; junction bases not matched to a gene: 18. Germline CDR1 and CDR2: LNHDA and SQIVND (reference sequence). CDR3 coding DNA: TGTGCCAGTAGTGCGCCCCCCCCACTAGCGGGAGCTGAGTGGTTCTTC. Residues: CASSAPPPLAGAEWFF.

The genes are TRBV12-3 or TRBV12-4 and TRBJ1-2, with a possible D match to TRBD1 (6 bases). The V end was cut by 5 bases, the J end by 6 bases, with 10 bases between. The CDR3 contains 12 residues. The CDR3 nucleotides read TGTGCCAGCAGTCCAGGGGTCGATGGCTACACCTTC. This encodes CASSPGVDGYTF.

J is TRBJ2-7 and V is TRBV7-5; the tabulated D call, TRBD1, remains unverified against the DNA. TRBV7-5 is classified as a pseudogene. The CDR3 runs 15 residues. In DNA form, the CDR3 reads TGTGTCAGAAGCCGGACCCAACAGGGGTCCTACGAGCAGTACTTC. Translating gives CVRSRTQQGSYEQYF.

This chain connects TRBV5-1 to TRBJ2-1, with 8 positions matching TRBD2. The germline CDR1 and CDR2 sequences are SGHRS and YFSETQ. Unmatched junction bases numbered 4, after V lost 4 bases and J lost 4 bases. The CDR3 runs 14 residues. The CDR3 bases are TGCGCCAGCAGCATTAGCGGGGATTACAATGAGCAGTTCTTC. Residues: CASSISGDYNEQFF.

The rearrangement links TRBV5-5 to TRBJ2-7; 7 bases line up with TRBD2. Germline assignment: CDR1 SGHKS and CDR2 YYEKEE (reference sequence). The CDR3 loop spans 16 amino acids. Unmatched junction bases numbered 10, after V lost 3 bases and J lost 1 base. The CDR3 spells CASSWGVGGRSYEQYF. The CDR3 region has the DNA TGTGCCAGCAGCTGGGGAGTGGGCGGGAGATCCTACGAGCAGTACTTC.

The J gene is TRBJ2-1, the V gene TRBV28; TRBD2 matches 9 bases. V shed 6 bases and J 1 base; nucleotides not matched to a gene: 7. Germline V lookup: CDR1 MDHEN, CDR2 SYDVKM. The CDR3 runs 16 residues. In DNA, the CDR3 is TGTGCCAGCAGACCCGCGGGAGGGGGTTCCTACAATGAGCAGTTCTTC. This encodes CASRPAGGGSYNEQFF.

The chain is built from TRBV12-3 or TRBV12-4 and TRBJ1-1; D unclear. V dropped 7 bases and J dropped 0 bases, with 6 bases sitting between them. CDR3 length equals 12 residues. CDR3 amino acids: CASTFMNTEAFF. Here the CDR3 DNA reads TGTGCCAGCACCTTTATGAACACTGAAGCTTTCTTT.